The sequence of this T cell receptor (beta chain) was determined in a study of T-cell memory formation after mild COVID-19. Whole-study context: The study found TCR clusters largely donor specific.

It was 5'RACE with constant-segment primers that produced the TCR alpha and TCR beta cDNA libraries, which carried sample barcodes and UMIs. TCRdb re-called the 5' RACE reads with MiXCR, one entry per CDR3 protein. This table holds about 180,000 distinct CDR3 sequences, approximately 16% found once. This clonotype was seen repeatedly, ten times or more. The antigen is not known. General study points: Second-wave clones that peaked on day 37 lacked confirmed SARS-CoV-2 specificity.

Looked up from germline, CDR1 is SGHAT and CDR2 is FQDESV (reference sequence). The CDR3 spans 15 residues. V gave up 1 base and J gave up 0 bases, with 4 bases separating them. This TCR came from an adult woman who had mild COVID-19 (a few samples of this study predate the infection). Cell type and time point are not known. The sample taken for sequencing was PBMCs or a T cell subset sorted from them (not recorded which). V is TRBV11-1 and J is TRBJ2-6; D is unresolved. CDR3 loop: CASSLGLSGANVLTF. The CDR3 DNA sequence: TGTGCCAGCAGCTTAGGACTCTCTGGGGCCAACGTCCTGACTTTC.